One T cell receptor (beta chain) is described in this entry. The sample is drawn from a study of a mutant IDH1 vaccine in newly diagnosed glioma. The time point is: baseline, week 1 (first vaccination visit). Treatment here: pre-vaccination baseline after standard-of-care therapy. Data came from immunoSEQ multiplex PCR; TCRdb stores just in-frame clones and leaves some out. The sample shows 60,000 to 85,000 clones, more than 65% of them seen only once. Germline V gives CDR1 LNHDA, CDR2 SQIVND (reference sequence). V was pared by 3 bases and J by 4 bases, with 14 bases of the junction left unmatched. This CDR3 is 19 amino acids long.

Sample: PBMCs, taken from a glioma patient treated with radiotherapy, temozolomide or both. The TCR sequence derives from a man aged 50-59 years with glioma. This chain links TRBV19 with TRBJ2-2, with TRBD1 matching 10 bases. For the CDR3, the DNA is TGTGCCAGTAGTATTCACACGCCAGGGACAGGGGTAGGCACCGGGGAGCTGTTTTTT. This gives the protein CASSIHTPGTGVGTGELFF.